The rows below give T cell receptor beta chains drawn from one sample of a study of PD-L1 blockade in urothelial cancer. The table came from immunoSEQ multiplex PCR; TCRdb's copy has only in-frame clones and leaves some out. The sample consists of about 80,000 clones, about nine tenths of them appearing once. The source material was PBMCs, sampled around atezolizumab (anti-PD-L1) treatment. The receptors were gathered from a woman in her 70s with urothelial cancer. The conserved cysteine and the conserved F or W are not part of the CDR3 here. Clone size is given for some rows only: seen once, a few or many times, or a class if the clone is expanded.

j_call v_call clone_size cdr3_aa
TRBJ1-1 TRBV27 NA ASSYIRQGRLNTEAF
TRBJ1-2 TRBV27 NA ASSLGYRGGGYT
TRBJ2-7 TRBV5-6 NA ASSLGGLDKY
TRBJ2-3 TRBV5-1 NA ASQDPTEIRTDTQY
TRBJ1-6 TRBV27 few ASSPLYSPLH
TRBJ2-3 TRBV27 NA ASSLTRGGTQY
TRBJ2-5 TRBV7-8 NA ASSFSSGRALKETQY
TRBJ2-5 TRBV5-1 few ASSGQGAGGETQY
TRBJ1-1 TRBV4-2 NA ASSPGDRWNTEAF
TRBJ2-5 TRBV7-2 NA ASSPHPGQVKETQY
TRBJ2-7 TRBV7-9 NA ASSDRTGGKDEQY
TRBJ2-3 TRBV7-6 NA ASSQGGRGPTDTQY
TRBJ2-4 TRBV13 once ASTLRTGLAKNIQY
TRBJ2-1 TRBV6-4 NA ASSPFGLAGGGEQF
TRBJ2-1 TRBV4-2 once ASSQGGGGSYNEQF
TRBJ2-7 TRBV6-6 NA ASKTTAGGYEQY
TRBJ1-1 TRBV29-1 NA SVPPWGQGTEAF
TRBJ2-1 TRBV5-1 once ASSDPVAGDYNEQF
TRBJ2-1 TRBV5-1 NA ASSPSSGRSSYNEQF
TRBJ1-1 TRBV23-1 once ASSQPGRGDTEAF
TRBJ1-1 TRBV5-1 few ASSLGQHTEAF
TRBJ1-5 TRBV21-1 NA ASNQMGAGQGARRPQH
TRBJ2-1 TRBV7-2 few ASSLAEPGRGDDEQF
TRBJ2-2 TRBV18 NA ASSPPEYGELF
TRBJ2-7 TRBV7-8 NA ASSFRDGGRAGEQY
TRBJ1-3 TRBV7-9 NA ASSPVGAPGNTIY
TRBJ1-3 TRBV28 NA ASTGQGGNTIY
TRBJ2-2 TRBV30 NA AWGSGGGTGELF
TRBJ1-4 TRBV9 NA ASSATGENYEKLF
TRBJ1-2 TRBV18 NA ASSLSDRHYGYT
TRBJ1-5 TRBV30 NA AWNGGSVGNQPQH
TRBJ2-3 TRBV5-4 NA ASSSPQGTQY
TRBJ2-5 TRBV25-1 once ASSEFGTGKETQY
TRBJ1-1 TRBV30 NA AWKTGNTEAF
TRBJ2-5 TRBV19 NA ASKGETQY
TRBJ2-3 TRBV7-8 NA ASRSTQGGTQY
TRBJ2-2 TRBV29-1 NA SVVNTGELF
TRBJ2-1 TRBV5-4 NA ASSLDGGGQF
TRBJ1-6 TRBV7-9 NA ASSLEGSPLH
TRBJ2-7 TRBV7-8 NA ASSLAGGYEQY
TRBJ1-2 TRBV7-2 NA ASSSQGNYGYT
TRBJ1-5 TRBV9 NA ASSVRVCRGNQPQH
TRBJ1-2 TRBV5-5 NA ASSSSGSRSYGYT
TRBJ2-7 TRBV28 NA ASSLWFTRLAGATYEQY
TRBJ2-1 TRBV30 NA AWSPQGYNEQF
TRBJ2-3 TRBV7-2 NA ASSLVGASTDTQY
TRBJ2-2 TRBV5-1 NA ASSLGHSTGELF
TRBJ2-5 TRBV6-1 NA ATPPVLRGETQY
TRBJ2-7 TRBV5-6 NA ASSLTGGASSYEQY
TRBJ2-7 TRBV15 NA ATSSTYLTASYEQY
TRBJ2-5 TRBV6-5 NA ASSYLRGVGAQY
TRBJ2-5 TRBV30 NA AGGRARGETQY
TRBJ2-7 TRBV7-9 NA ASSLGEGTVAYEQY
TRBJ2-5 TRBV9 NA ASSVEAGGSWGTQY
TRBJ1-5 TRBV27 NA ASSLWTGPNQPQH